The clone carrying this TCR beta chain occurred a few times. Template for every sorted-subset replicate PCR totaled around 210 ng DNA, 25,000 to 35,000 T cell genomes. Here immunoSEQ multiplex PCR was the method, and the copy in TCRdb shows in-frame clones only, minus some. The repertoire holds some 1 million clones, with more than 65% as singletons. This sample is part of a study of shared clonotypes between healthy human individuals. The CDR3 length is 15 residues. The V and J ends lost 0 bases and 5 bases respectively, with 16 bases between them. Germline CDR1 GTSNPN, CDR2 SVGIG (reference sequence).

The clonotype was recovered from a man between 18 and 35 years old in good health. The rearrangement links TRBV30 to TRBJ2-5; tentatively, D is TRBD2 (5 bases). Sequenced material: memory CD4+ T cells sorted from blood. Subset described: CD45RA-negative fraction. CDR3 coding DNA: TGTGCCTGGAGTGTCCCTAGCCAGAGGAGGGAGACCCAGTACTTC. Its protein is CAWSVPSQRRETQYF.